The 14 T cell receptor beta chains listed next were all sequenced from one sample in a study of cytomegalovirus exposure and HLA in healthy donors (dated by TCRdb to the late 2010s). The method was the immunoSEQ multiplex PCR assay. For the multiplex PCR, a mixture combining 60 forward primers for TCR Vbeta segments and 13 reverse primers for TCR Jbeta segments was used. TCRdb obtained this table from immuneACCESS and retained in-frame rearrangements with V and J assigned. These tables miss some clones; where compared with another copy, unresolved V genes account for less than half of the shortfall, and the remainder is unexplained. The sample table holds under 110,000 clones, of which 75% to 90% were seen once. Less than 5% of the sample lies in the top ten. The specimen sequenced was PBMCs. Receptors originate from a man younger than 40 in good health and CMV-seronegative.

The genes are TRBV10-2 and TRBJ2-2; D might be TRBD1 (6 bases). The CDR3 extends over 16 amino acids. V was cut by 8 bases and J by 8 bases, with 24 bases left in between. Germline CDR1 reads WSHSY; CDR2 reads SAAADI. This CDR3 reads CASSGETGTGPGELFF. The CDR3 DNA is TGCGCCAGCTCAGGGGAGACCGGGACGGGGCCTGGGGAGCTGTTTTTT.

CDR3 amino acids: CASSLGGMGNEQFF. The CDR3 nucleotides are TGTGCCAGCAGTCTCGGGGGGATGGGTAATGAGCAGTTCTTC. V usage is TRBV28 and J usage is TRBJ2-1, with 7 bases that match TRBD2. The CDR3 sequence is 14 residues long. Germline assignment: CDR1 MDHEN and CDR2 SYDVKM. Trimming removed 5 bases from V and 7 bases from J; junction bases left unmatched: 8.

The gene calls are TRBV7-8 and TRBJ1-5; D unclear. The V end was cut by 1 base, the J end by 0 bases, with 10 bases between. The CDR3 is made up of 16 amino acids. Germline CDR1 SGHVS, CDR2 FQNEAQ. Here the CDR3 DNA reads TGTGCCAGCAGCTTAGACAGCCCCTATAGCAATCAGCCCCAGCATTTT. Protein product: CASSLDSPYSNQPQHF.

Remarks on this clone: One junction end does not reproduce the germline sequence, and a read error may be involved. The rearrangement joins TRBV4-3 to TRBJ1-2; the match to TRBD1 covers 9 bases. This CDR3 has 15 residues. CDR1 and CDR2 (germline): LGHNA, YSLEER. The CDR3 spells CASSKDRDRVYGYTF. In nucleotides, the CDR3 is TGCGCCAGCAGCAAAGACCGGGACAGGGTTTATGGCTACACCTTC.

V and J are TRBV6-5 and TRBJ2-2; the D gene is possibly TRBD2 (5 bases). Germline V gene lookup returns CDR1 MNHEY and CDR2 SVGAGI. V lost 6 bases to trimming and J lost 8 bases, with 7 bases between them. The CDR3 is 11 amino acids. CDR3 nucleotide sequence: TGTGCCAGCAGACGCGGGGGGGAGCTGTTTTTT. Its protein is CASRRGGELFF.

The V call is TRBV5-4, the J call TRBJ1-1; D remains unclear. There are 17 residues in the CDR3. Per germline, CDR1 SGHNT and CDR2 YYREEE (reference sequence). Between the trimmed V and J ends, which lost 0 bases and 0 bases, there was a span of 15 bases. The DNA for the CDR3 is TGTGCCAGCAGCTTGGACCAGGTTCCGGCCATGAACACTGAAGCTTTCTTT. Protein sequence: CASSLDQVPAMNTEAFF.

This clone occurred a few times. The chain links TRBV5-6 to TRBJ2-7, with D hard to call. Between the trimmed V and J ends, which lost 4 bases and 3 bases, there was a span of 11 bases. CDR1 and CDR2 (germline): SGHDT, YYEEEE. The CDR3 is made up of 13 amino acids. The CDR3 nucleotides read TGTGCCAGCAGCCCCGACGGCGGCTACGAGCAGTACTTC. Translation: CASSPDGGYEQYF.

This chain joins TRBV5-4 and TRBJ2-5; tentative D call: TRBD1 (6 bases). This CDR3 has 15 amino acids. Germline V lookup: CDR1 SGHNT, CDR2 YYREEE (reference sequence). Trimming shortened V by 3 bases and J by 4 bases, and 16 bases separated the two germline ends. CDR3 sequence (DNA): TGTGCCAGCAGCTGGGGGCTTAGTTCGGGAGAGACCCAGTACTTC. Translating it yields CASSWGLSSGETQYF. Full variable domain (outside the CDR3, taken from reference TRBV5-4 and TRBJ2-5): ETGVTQSPTHLIKTRGQQVTLRCSSQSGHNTVSWYQQALGQGPQFIFQYYREEENGRGNFPPRFSGLQFPNYSSELNVNALELDDSALYLCASSWGLSSGETQYFGPGTRLLVL.

CDR3 amino acids: CASSSTTGYYGYTF. CDR3 DNA: TGTGCCAGCAGTTCCACGACAGGGTACTATGGCTACACCTTC. The chain carries TRBV28 and TRBJ1-2; 7 bases align to TRBD1. Germline V gene lookup returns CDR1 MDHEN and CDR2 SYDVKM. V was pared by 4 bases and J by 3 bases, with 5 bases of the junction left unmatched. The CDR3 consists of 14 residues.

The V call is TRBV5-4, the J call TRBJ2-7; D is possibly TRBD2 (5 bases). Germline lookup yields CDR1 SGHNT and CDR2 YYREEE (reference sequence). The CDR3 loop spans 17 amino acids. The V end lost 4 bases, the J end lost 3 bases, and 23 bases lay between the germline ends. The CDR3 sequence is CASSDLGWGVKNYEQYF. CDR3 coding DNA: TGTGCCAGCAGCGACCTGGGGTGGGGAGTTAAGAACTACGAGCAGTACTTC.

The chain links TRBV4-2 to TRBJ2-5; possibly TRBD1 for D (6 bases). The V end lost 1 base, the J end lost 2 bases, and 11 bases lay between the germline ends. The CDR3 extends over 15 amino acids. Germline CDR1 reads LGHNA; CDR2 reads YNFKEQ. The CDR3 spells CASSQGSGEQETQYF. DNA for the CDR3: TGTGCCAGCAGCCAAGGTTCAGGGGAACAAGAGACCCAGTACTTC.

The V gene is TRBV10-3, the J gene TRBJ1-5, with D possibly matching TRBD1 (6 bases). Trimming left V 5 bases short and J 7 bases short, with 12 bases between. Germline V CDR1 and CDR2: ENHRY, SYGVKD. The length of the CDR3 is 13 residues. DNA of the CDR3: TGTGCCATCAGTCCACAGGGTGACCAGCCCCAGCATTTT. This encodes CAISPQGDQPQHF.

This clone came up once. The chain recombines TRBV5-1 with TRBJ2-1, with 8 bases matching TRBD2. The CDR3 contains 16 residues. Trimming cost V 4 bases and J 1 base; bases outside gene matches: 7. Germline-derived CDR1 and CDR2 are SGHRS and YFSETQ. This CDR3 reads CASSGRSGASYNEQFF. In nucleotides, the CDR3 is TGCGCCAGCAGCGGACGTAGCGGGGCGTCCTACAATGAGCAGTTCTTC.

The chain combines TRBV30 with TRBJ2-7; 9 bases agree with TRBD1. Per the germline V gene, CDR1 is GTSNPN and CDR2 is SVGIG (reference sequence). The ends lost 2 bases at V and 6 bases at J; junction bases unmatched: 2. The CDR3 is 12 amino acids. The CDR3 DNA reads TGTGCCTGGAGTCTGACAGGGGGCGAGCAGTACTTC. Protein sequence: CAWSLTGGEQYF. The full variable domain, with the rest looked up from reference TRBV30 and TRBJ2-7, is SQTIHQWPATLVQPVGSPLSLECTVEGTSNPNLYWYRQAAGRGLQLLFYSVGIGQISSEVPQNLSASRPQDRQFILSSKKLLLSDSGFYLCAWSLTGGEQYFGPGTRLTVT.